The 13 T cell receptor beta chains below all came from one sample that was sequenced in a study of cytomegalovirus exposure and HLA in healthy donors. This PCR relied on a set of 60 Vbeta primers and 13 Jbeta primers. Here immunoSEQ multiplex PCR was the method, and the copy in TCRdb shows in-frame clones only, minus some. The repertoire holds 150,000 to 180,000 clones, 80% seen once, with about 13% in the top ten. The sequenced sample consisted of PBMCs. All receptors come from a man aged 25-40 years in good health and CMV-seropositive.

V usage is TRBV7-2 and J usage is TRBJ2-3; 11 nucleotides align to TRBD2. The CDR3 extends over 18 amino acids. Germline V gives CDR1 SGHTA, CDR2 FQGNSA. V lost 5 bases, J lost 7 bases, and 17 bases stayed unmatched. CDR3 protein: CASSRGGTSGGHAYTQYF. The DNA of the CDR3 is TGTGCCAGCAGCCGGGGGGGAACTAGCGGGGGACACGCATATACGCAGTATTTT.

This clone was found a few times. The chain links TRBV5-1 to TRBJ2-5; D perhaps matches TRBD2 (6 bases). Trimming shortened V by 4 bases and J by 3 bases, and 13 bases separated the two germline ends. Germline V CDR1 and CDR2: SGHRS, YFSETQ. This CDR3 comprises 14 residues. CDR3 amino acids: CASSLGGVEETQYF. The DNA of the CDR3 is TGCGCCAGCAGCCTTGGAGGGGTGGAAGAGACCCAGTACTTC.

V usage is TRBV6-1 and J usage is TRBJ2-7; D possibly corresponds to TRBD2 (5 bases). Per germline, CDR1 MNHNS and CDR2 SASEGT. CDR3 length equals 10 residues. Trimming pared 9 bases from V and 3 bases from J, leaving 6 bases between. CDR3: CASGGYEQYF. The DNA for the CDR3 is TGTGCCAGTGGAGGCTACGAGCAGTACTTC.

This chain joins TRBV5-1 and TRBJ2-1, with D perhaps matching TRBD1 (5 bases). V gave up 4 bases and J gave up 8 bases, with 7 bases separating them. The germline gives CDR1 SGHRS, CDR2 YFSETQ. The CDR3 sequence is 11 residues long. The CDR3 region is CASSPGYEQFF. The CDR3 DNA is TGCGCCAGCAGCCCAGGGTATGAGCAGTTCTTC.

The rearrangement joins TRBV5-1 to TRBJ2-5; 10 bases line up with TRBD1. CDR3 length: 15 residues. Germline lookup yields CDR1 SGHRS and CDR2 YFSETQ. V shed 4 bases, J shed 3 bases, and the junction held 6 bases outside the gene matches. CDR3 DNA: TGCGCCAGCAGCATAACCGGGACAGGGGAAGAGACCCAGTACTTC. Translation gives CASSITGTGEETQYF.

The chain employs TRBV7-2 and TRBJ2-7; 7 bases are shared with TRBD2. The CDR3 totals 16 residues. Germline CDR1 SGHTA, CDR2 FQGNSA. With 1 base clipped from V and 2 bases from J, the junction kept 8 bases outside the gene matches. The DNA of the CDR3 is TGTGCCAGCAGCTTAGAGGCCAGCGGACTAGCCTACGAGCAGTACTTC. The encoded protein is CASSLEASGLAYEQYF.

This clone was counted only a few times. J is TRBJ2-3 and V is TRBV19; 7 bases agree with TRBD1. CDR3 size: 15 residues. Germline values: CDR1 LNHDA, CDR2 SQIVND (reference sequence). The V segment lost 5 bases and the J segment 0 bases; nucleotides outside the gene matches: 5. CDR3 in amino acids: CASSLGQASTDTQYF. DNA for the CDR3: TGTGCCAGTAGTCTCGGACAGGCGAGCACAGATACGCAGTATTTT.

The chain combines TRBV7-2 with TRBJ2-7; perhaps TRBD1 as D (8 bases). This CDR3 comprises 16 residues. Looked up from germline, CDR1 is SGHTA and CDR2 is FQGNSA. Deletions cut 6 bases from V and 0 bases from J, with 18 bases between. CDR3 DNA sequence: TGTGCCAGCAGTTCGGGGGGACAGGAGCACTCCTACGAGCAGTACTTC. This translates into CASSSGGQEHSYEQYF.

This chain connects TRBV19 to TRBJ2-6; D uncertain. Germline CDR1 is LNHDA and CDR2 is SQIVND (reference sequence). V lost 4 bases and J lost 0, with 7 bases in between. There are 15 residues in the CDR3. The CDR3 sequence is CASSTRDSGANVLTF. CDR3 nucleotide sequence: TGTGCCAGTAGTACCCGAGACTCTGGGGCCAACGTCCTGACTTTC.

V is TRBV7-8 and J is TRBJ1-3; 10 bases line up with TRBD1. The germline V gene has CDR1 SGHVS and CDR2 FQNEAQ. Unmatched junction bases numbered 2, after V lost 1 base and J lost 2 bases. CDR3 length: 16 residues. In DNA form, the CDR3 reads TGTGCCAGCAGCTTAGTGACAGGGGGCACTGGAAACACCATATATTTT. Its protein product is CASSLVTGGTGNTIYF.

Remarks on this clone: The same CDR3 is also encoded by other DNA sequences in this sample. The chain links TRBV29-1 to TRBJ2-2; 7 bases match TRBD1. After removal of 4 bases from V and 2 bases from J, the junction contained 4 bases not matched to a gene. Germline V CDR1 and CDR2: SQVTM, ANQGSEA. CDR3 length equals 14 residues. The CDR3 DNA is TGCAGCGTTGGAGGGACAGCCAACACCGGGGAGCTGTTTTTT. This sequence encodes CSVGGTANTGELFF.

This sequence joins TRBV2 and TRBJ1-5; 8 bases fit TRBD1. Per the germline V gene, CDR1 is SNHLY and CDR2 is FYNNEI. CDR3 size: 14 residues. Germline trimming cut 5 bases from V and 1 base from J; bases unmatched to any gene: 1. The chain's CDR3 is CASSRQGSNQPQHF. CDR3 DNA sequence: TGTGCCAGCAGTCGACAGGGGAGCAATCAGCCCCAGCATTTT.

The chain employs TRBV11-3 and TRBJ2-2, with TRBD2 matching 11 bases. In germline, CDR1 is SGHNT, CDR2 YENEEA. This CDR3 spans 20 amino acids. The junction had 12 bases not matched to a gene; V was cut back by 0 bases and J by 3 bases. CDR3 nucleotide sequence: TGTGCCAGCAGCTTAGATAATTGGCTAGCGGGAGGTCCCGACACCGGGGAGCTGTTTTTT. Translating it yields CASSLDNWLAGGPDTGELFF.